The 24 T cell receptor beta chains below all came from one sample that was sequenced in a study of blood T cells in healthy people across ages. Primers used in a second PCR of about 6 to 11 cycles were a sample-barcoded 5' primer and a J-beta primer mix. TCRdb re-called the 5' RACE reads through MiXCR, storing one row per CDR3 protein. The sample lists almost 300,000 distinct CDR3 sequences, roughly 27% occurring once. Sequenced material: blood. These receptors were collected from a woman between 65 and 79 years old in good health.

Notes on this clonotype: A read error may produce the germline difference seen at one junction end. The rearrangement uses TRBV28 and TRBJ2-5, with 7 bases fitting TRBD1. Matching the DNA end better, TRBJ2-7 makes the J call doubtful. The length of the CDR3 is 15 residues. The germline V gene encodes CDR1 MDHEN and CDR2 SYDVKM. CDR3 region: CAGRMGQPGTYEQYF. CDR3 DNA sequence: TGTGCCGGCAGAATGGGACAGCCCGGGACCTACGAGCAGTACTTC.

The chain carries TRBV7-2 and TRBJ2-1; maybe TRBD2 (6 bases). The CDR3 runs to 15 residues. Trimming stripped 1 base from V and 3 bases from J, with 10 bases between. The germline V gene has CDR1 SGHTA and CDR2 FQGNSA. The CDR3 region is CASSLGAGNYNEQFF. In DNA, the CDR3 is TGTGCCAGCAGCTTAGGAGCGGGTAACTACAATGAGCAGTTCTTC.

This clonotype came up once. The chain employs TRBV29-1 and TRBJ2-7, with D possibly matching TRBD1 (6 bases). The V end was cut by 7 bases, the J end by 3 bases, with 10 bases between. CDR1 and CDR2 (germline): SQVTM, ANQGSEA. The CDR3 runs 11 residues. CDR3 protein: CSALDSYEQYF. The CDR3 DNA reads TGCAGCGCTCTGGACAGCTACGAGCAGTACTTC.

This chain links TRBV29-1 with TRBJ1-2, with TRBD1 matching 9 bases. Germline CDR1 reads SQVTM; CDR2 reads ANQGSEA. This CDR3 region has 14 residues. The V and J ends lost 4 bases and 7 bases, in that order; junction bases with no gene match: 10. The CDR3 DNA is TGCAGCGTTGGACGAACAGGGGGCGTGGGTGGCTACACCTTC. Translated: CSVGRTGGVGGYTF.

This rearrangement joins TRBV5-1 to TRBJ2-4; the D gene is possibly TRBD1 (6 bases). The ends were cut back, 3 bases at V and 6 bases at J, with 31 bases in the middle. The length of the CDR3 is 20 residues. The germline V gene has CDR1 SGHRS and CDR2 YFSETQ. The DNA of the CDR3 is TGCGCCAGCAGCTGGACCCTCCAAGGACAGAAGGTGGGCCATGTAAACATTCAGTACTTC. This codes for CASSWTLQGQKVGHVNIQYF.

This clonotype was detected ten times or more. CDR3 residues: CATSAGAGGLTDTQYF. The CDR3 nucleotides read TGTGCCACCAGTGCCGGTGCGGGAGGACTCACAGATACGCAGTATTTT. The chain carries TRBV24-1 and TRBJ2-3; TRBD2 aligns across 8 bases. J gave up 2 bases and V 5 bases, and 8 bases lay outside the gene matches. CDR3 length: 16 amino acids. Looked up from germline, CDR1 is KGHDR and CDR2 is SFDVKD.

The chain links TRBV4-1 to TRBJ2-3; D gene ambiguous. The CDR3 is made up of 15 amino acids. V was clipped by 3 bases and J by 0 bases, with 10 bases between them. Germline V gene lookup returns CDR1 MGHRA and CDR2 YSYEKL. The CDR3 DNA sequence: TGCGCCAGCAGCCAGGCGCCGACTAGCACAGATACGCAGTATTTT. Translation: CASSQAPTSTDTQYF.

This clonotype was recorded a few times. The chain is built from TRBV14 and TRBJ1-4; 12 bases are a match to TRBD1. The V and J ends lost 6 bases and 8 bases, in that order; junction bases with no gene match: 7. The CDR3 extends over 15 amino acids. CDR1 SGHDN and CDR2 FVKESK come from the germline V gene. This chain's CDR3 is CASRRGTGGAEKLFF. CDR3 in DNA: TGTGCCAGCAGACGGGGGACAGGGGGCGCGGAAAAACTGTTTTTT.

V and J are TRBV28 and TRBJ1-6, with D possibly TRBD1 on 6 matching bases. The germline V gene encodes CDR1 MDHEN and CDR2 SYDVKM. This CDR3 comprises 15 residues. The V end lost 3 bases, the J end lost 10 bases, and 16 bases lay between the germline ends. As DNA, the CDR3 is TGTGCCAGCAGTTTGAGGCGGGGGGCTGCGTCACCCCTCCACTTT. Residues: CASSLRRGAASPLHF. Using reference TRBV28 and TRBJ1-6 for the parts outside the CDR3, the full variable domain is DVKVTQSSRYLVKRTGEKVFLECVQDMDHENMFWYRQDPGLGLRLIYFSYDVKMKEKGDIPEGYSVSREKKERFSLILESASTNQTSMYLCASSLRRGAASPLHFGNGTRLTVT.

This chain links TRBV29-1 with TRBJ1-1; D gene uncertain. The CDR3 runs to 13 residues. The germline V gene encodes CDR1 SQVTM and CDR2 ANQGSEA. V gave up 4 bases and J gave up 1 base, with 10 bases separating them. The CDR3 loop reads CSVAKAGNTEAFF. Here the CDR3 DNA reads TGCAGCGTTGCGAAGGCGGGGAACACTGAAGCTTTCTTT.

The chain uses TRBV27 and TRBJ2-1; D gene uncertain. V was shortened by 6 bases and J by 5 bases, with 14 bases between the two germline ends. CDR1 and CDR2 (germline): MNHEY, SMNVEV (reference sequence). CDR3 size: 14 residues. The CDR3 reads CASRGASGNNEQFF. Written as DNA, the CDR3 is TGTGCCAGCAGAGGCGCCTCCGGAAACAATGAGCAGTTCTTC.

Only a few counts were recorded for this clonotype. The genes are TRBV6-5 and TRBJ2-7; 7 nucleotides match TRBD1. Germline assignment: CDR1 MNHEY and CDR2 SVGAGI. V was clipped by 5 bases and J by 5 bases; unmatched bases: 6. The CDR3 length is 13 residues. CDR3 DNA: TGTGCCAGCAGTAGGGGGCCTTGGAACGAGCAGTACTTC. Translation: CASSRGPWNEQYF.

The rearrangement links TRBV7-2 to TRBJ2-5; weak D call: TRBD1 (6 bases). CDR3 length: 16 amino acids. Trimming removed 0 bases at V and 4 bases at J, with 15 bases between. CDR1 SGHTA and CDR2 FQGNSA come from the germline V gene. CDR3 nucleotides: TGTGCCAGCAGCTTAGCGCTCAGGGGCTTCCCAGAGACCCAGTACTTC. Translating it yields CASSLALRGFPETQYF.

This clonotype was seen only a few times. The V call is TRBV29-1, the J call TRBJ2-3; D might be TRBD1 or TRBD2, each matching 6 bases. CDR3 length: 12 amino acids. The V end lost 7 bases, the J end lost 6 bases, and 14 bases lay between the germline ends. Germline V gene sequence: CDR1 SQVTM, CDR2 ANQGSEA. The CDR3 bases are TGCAGCGGCCATAGGGGGGCCGATACGCAGTATTTT. Residues: CSGHRGADTQYF.

V usage is TRBV12-3 or TRBV12-4 and J usage is TRBJ2-1; D not certain. The CDR3 consists of 15 residues. Trimming removed 2 bases at V and 1 base at J, with 9 bases between. CDR3 sequence (DNA): TGTGCCAGCAGTTTACCCAGTCTTTCCTACAATGAGCAGTTCTTC. This codes for CASSLPSLSYNEQFF.

The chain carries TRBV5-6 and TRBJ2-7, with 12 nucleotides matching TRBD2. CDR1 is SGHDT and CDR2 is YYEEEE in the germline V gene. The CDR3 spans 15 residues. The V segment lost 0 bases and the J segment 5 bases; nucleotides outside the gene matches: 3. The CDR3 spells CASSLEASGRDEQYF. The CDR3 DNA reads TGTGCCAGCAGCTTGGAGGCTAGCGGGAGGGACGAGCAGTACTTC.

This clonotype has just one count. The chain combines TRBV20-1 with TRBJ2-3, with TRBD2 as a possible D gene (6 bases). Germline CDR1 DFQATT, CDR2 SNEGSKA (reference sequence). The CDR3 totals 13 residues. Here the CDR3 reads CSASSLATDTQYF. In nucleotides, the CDR3 is TGCAGCGCCAGTAGCCTAGCGACAGATACGCAGTATTTT.

With regard to this clonotype: One end of the junction fails to match germline, which may point to a read error. The chain couples TRBV20-1 to TRBJ2-1; D call uncertain. This CDR3 is 12 amino acids long. In germline, CDR1 is DFQATT, CDR2 SNEGSKA (reference sequence). Here the CDR3 reads CSAHRTYNEQFF. DNA for the CDR3: TGCAGTGCTCACCGGACCTACAATGAACAGTTCTTC.

V is TRBV14 and J is TRBJ2-3; perhaps TRBD1 as D (5 bases). V lost 1 base and J 4 bases, leaving 18 bases between the germline ends. This CDR3 has 17 residues. Germline-derived CDR1 and CDR2 are SGHDN and FVKESK. The DNA of the CDR3 is TGTGCCAGCAGCCAAGTAAGCTGGGCTACAGGTCCAGATACGCAGTATTTT. It is translated as CASSQVSWATGPDTQYF.

V usage is TRBV2 and J usage is TRBJ2-5; D unclear. The CDR3 length is 14 residues. Trimming pared 5 bases from V and 4 bases from J, leaving 14 bases between. Germline V gene data show CDR1 as SNHLY and CDR2 as FYNNEI. The DNA for the CDR3 is TGTGCCAGCAGTTCCACAAGGGTGGGAGAGACCCAGTACTTC. It codes for CASSSTRVGETQYF.

This chain joins TRBV5-1 and TRBJ1-4; D is uncertain. Germline V gene lookup returns CDR1 SGHRS and CDR2 YFSETQ. The CDR3 contains 16 residues. Trimming took off 0 bases at V and 0 bases at J, with 9 bases between the two ends. CDR3 nucleotide sequence: TGCGCCAGCAGCTTGGGACCGACTGCAACTAATGAAAAACTGTTTTTT. Its translation: CASSLGPTATNEKLFF.

V and J are TRBV29-1 and TRBJ2-7, with D unresolved. The germline gives CDR1 SQVTM, CDR2 ANQGSEA. The CDR3 runs 11 residues. V dropped 6 bases and J dropped 4 bases, with 10 bases sitting between them. The CDR3 protein is CSVLDGYEQYF. In DNA form, the CDR3 reads TGCAGCGTCCTCGACGGATACGAGCAGTACTTC.

Only a few counts were recorded for this clonotype. The rearrangement links TRBV4-2 to TRBJ1-2, with a weak D call TRBD1 (5 bases). Germline V CDR1 and CDR2: LGHNA, YNFKEQ. With 0 bases removed from V and 4 bases from J, the gap between germline ends came to 12 bases. The length of the CDR3 is 15 residues. This CDR3 reads CASSQDRGGGYGYTF. Here the CDR3 DNA reads TGTGCCAGCAGCCAAGATCGGGGCGGGGGCTATGGCTACACCTTC.

This clonotype was counted ten times or more. This chain uses TRBV15 with TRBJ2-7; no firm D call. Germline values: CDR1 LNHNV, CDR2 YYDKDF (reference sequence). There are 11 residues in the CDR3. Trimming cost V 4 bases and J 4 bases, with 5 bases left between them. CDR3 in amino acids: CATSNSYEQYF. The CDR3 DNA sequence: TGTGCCACCAGCAACTCTTACGAGCAGTACTTC.